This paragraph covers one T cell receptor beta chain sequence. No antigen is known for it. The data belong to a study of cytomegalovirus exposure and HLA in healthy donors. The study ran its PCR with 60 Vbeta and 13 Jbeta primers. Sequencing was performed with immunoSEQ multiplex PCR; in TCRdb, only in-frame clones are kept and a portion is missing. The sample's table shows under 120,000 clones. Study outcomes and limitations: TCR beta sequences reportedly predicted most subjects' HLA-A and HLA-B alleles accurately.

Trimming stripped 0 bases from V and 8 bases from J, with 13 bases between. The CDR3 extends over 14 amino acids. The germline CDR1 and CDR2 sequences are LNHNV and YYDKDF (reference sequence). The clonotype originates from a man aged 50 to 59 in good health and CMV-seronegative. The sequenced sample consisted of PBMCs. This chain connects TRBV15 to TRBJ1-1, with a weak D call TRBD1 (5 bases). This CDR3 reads CATSRDRYTGEAFF. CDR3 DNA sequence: TGTGCCACCAGCAGAGATAGGTACACAGGCGAAGCTTTCTTT.